This TCR beta chain was obtained from a study of T-cell reconstitution after alpha-beta-depleted transplantation in children (dated by TCRdb to 2016 to 2018). For the wider study: Using TCR repertoire profiling, the study quantitatively followed how T-cell immune reconstitution unfolded in children after TCRalphabeta/CD19-depleted allogeneic hematopoietic cell transplantation.

The library relied on PCR. Instrument on record: Illumina HiSeq 2500. TCR library preparation used molecular barcoding, with unique molecular identifiers applied to normalize quantification of the TCRbeta repertoire. The raw public data were reprocessed by TCRdb itself: fastp quality trimming at Q25, MiXCR clonotype calling, in-frame beta chains only. A single entry per CDR3 protein holds the most common genes and DNA from its merged rows. This sample lists 200,000 to 300,000 distinct CDR3 sequences; 20% to 30% were detected once. The top ten clones comprise 4.8% of the sample. Regarding this clonotype: Its antigen remains undetermined. Nothing much larger sits one base from this clone, and base qualities are not available.

V is cut back by 3 bases and J by 3 bases, with 4 bases in the junction unmatched. Sequences LGHDT (CDR1) and YNNKEL (CDR2) are obtained from the germline V gene (reference sequence). Its CDR3 holds 14 amino acids, cysteine through phenylalanine. The read is trimmed to its CDR3 DNA, 42 bases read in frame from base 1. The research as a whole found: Hyperexpanded clone frequencies declined over subsequent months; after one year, T-cell counts and TCRbeta diversity were mostly attributed to newly produced T cells. In some patients, high TCRbeta diversity at day 60 was attributed to recipient T cells and intrathymic progenitors that had survived conditioning. The apparently early alphabetaT-cell count recovery about two months after transplant was reportedly dependent on only several hundred rapidly expanded clones derived from non-depleted graft cells.

Sample treatment or condition, as interpreted from the label and publication: allogeneic hematopoietic cell transplantation with graft depleted of TCRalphabeta T cells and CD19 B cells. The children who served as transplant recipients had been given grafts of TCRalphabeta/CD19-depleted allogeneic hematopoietic cells. This sequence originates from a female patient between 2 and 15 years old who had a stem cell transplant for congenital amegakaryocytic thrombocytopenia, so the T cells may come from the graft donor. This chain is built from TRBV3-1 and TRBJ1-2, with 7 junctional bases fitting TRBD1. The sample here was PBMCs, mostly from graft donor cells, taken 360 days after TCRalphabeta/CD19-depleted stem cell transplant. This receptor has the CDR3 CASSQDRSHYGYTF. The nucleotide sequence is given as TGTGCCAGCAGCCAGGACAGGAGCCACTATGGCTACACCTTC.